This note documents a single T cell receptor (beta chain) sequence. This sample stems from a study of blood T cell repertoires in COVID-19. The data were produced by immunoSEQ multiplex PCR, yet TCRdb's version contains in-frame clones alone and is incomplete. Of approximately 210,000 clones in the sample, around 86% were seen once. The CDR3 covers 14 residues. Per the germline V gene, CDR1 is MDHEN and CDR2 is SYDVKM. With V trimmed by 8 bases and J by 5 bases, 9 bases remained unmatched. This TCR was sampled from a young man in a cohort exposed to, infected with or recovered from COVID-19 (not recorded which). The material sequenced was PBMCs or T cells enriched from blood (not recorded which). This chain joins TRBV28 and TRBJ1-5; the match to TRBD1 covers 7 bases. CDR3 in DNA: TGTGCCAGCCGTGGACAGGTGGGGCATCAGCCCCAGCATTTT. Amino acid sequence: CASRGQVGHQPQHF.